This T cell receptor (beta chain) emerged from a study of Tregs in tolerant kidney transplant recipients. Study-level information: The nonmyeloablative bone marrow transplants came from related graft donors, with transient mixed chimerism. Study-wide results and limits: The most relevant donor-specific Treg TCRbeta repertoire apparently came from expansion with activated donor B cells. Tolerant patients' donor-specific Tregs expanded beyond overall Tregs, suggesting antigen-driven growth.

This clone was observed a single time. Its antigen is currently unknown. Germline CDR1 is SGHRS and CDR2 is YFSETQ. Between the trimmed V and J ends, which lost 2 bases and 0 bases, there was a span of 16 bases. The CDR3 loop spans 17 amino acids. Measured with immunoSEQ multiplex PCR; TCRdb has only the in-frame clones, and not every one. Altogether tens of thousands of clones are present, 80% to 95% being singletons, with the ten largest covering 0.34%. Thawed PBMCs were FACS-sorted into unstimulated CD4+CD25+CD127- regulatory T cells, CD4+CD25- non-regulatory cells, CD4 and CD8 cells. J is TRBJ2-3 and V is TRBV5-1, with D perhaps TRBD1 (5 bases). This clonotype was obtained from a human donor who received a combined kidney and bone marrow transplant. Material: Tregs from blood, obtained before the transplant. CDR3 DNA: TGCGCCAGCAGCTTCCAAGGACACGGGCTTAGCACAGATACGCAGTATTTT. It translates to CASSFQGHGLSTDTQYF.